The next 22 T cell receptor beta chains were all read from a single sample in a study of early T cells in non-severe SARS-CoV-2 infection. TCRdb processed the 5' RACE reads anew with MiXCR; each CDR3 protein has one entry. The profile shows approximately 90,000 distinct CDR3 sequences, over 9.5% of them singletons. The source material was whole blood, sampled at baseline. The receptors derive from an adult who was a healthcare worker with PCR-confirmed SARS-CoV-2 infection or an uninfected control (not recorded which).

This clonotype has more than one count but fewer than ten. The rearrangement links TRBV28 to TRBJ2-3; TRBD2 agrees at 12 bases. Germline-derived CDR1 and CDR2 are MDHEN and SYDVKM. J was trimmed by 4 bases and V by 5 bases; bases with no gene match: 4. The CDR3 length is 15 residues. Here the CDR3 reads CASSLAGGPADTQYF. CDR3 nucleotide sequence: TGTGCCAGCAGTCTAGCGGGGGGGCCTGCAGATACGCAGTATTTT.

V is TRBV6-2 or TRBV6-3 and J is TRBJ2-7; TRBD2 aligns across 9 bases. The V gene's germline CDR1 is MNHEY and CDR2 SVGEGT. V lost 6 bases and J lost 4; bases outside the gene matches: 13. This CDR3 has 16 residues. Here the CDR3 DNA reads TGTGCCAGCAGCCTACTATCGAGTCTAGCGGGGTACGAGCAGTACTTC. It encodes CASSLLSSLAGYEQYF.

Many counts were recorded for this clonotype. The chain's CDR3 is CASSLGAGGGDQPQHF. The DNA for the CDR3 is TGTGCCAGCAGTTTAGGCGCAGGCGGCGGTGATCAGCCCCAGCATTTT. The chain has TRBV12-3 or TRBV12-4 and TRBJ1-5; the D is unclear. The ends were cut back, 1 base at V and 5 bases at J, with 15 bases in the middle. This CDR3 contains 16 residues.

This clonotype was seen a few times. This sequence joins TRBV12-3 or TRBV12-4 and TRBJ2-5; 8 bases are a match to TRBD2. Unmatched junction bases numbered 7, after V lost 5 bases and J lost 2 bases. CDR3 size: 15 residues. The CDR3 protein is CASSPPGGAQETQYF. The DNA for the CDR3 is TGTGCCAGCAGTCCCCCCGGGGGGGCTCAAGAGACCCAGTACTTC.

This clonotype showed up many times. The chain joins TRBV7-8 to TRBJ1-1; unclear D gene. CDR1 and CDR2 (germline): SGHVS, FQNEAQ. This CDR3 region has 13 residues. Between the trimmed V and J ends, which lost 1 base and 7 bases, there was a span of 10 bases. CDR3 loop: CASSLGIRLEAFF. As DNA, the CDR3 is TGTGCCAGCAGCTTAGGGATTCGACTTGAAGCTTTCTTT.

At least ten counts were recorded for this clonotype. V and J are TRBV7-6 and TRBJ1-1, with 8 bases aligning to TRBD1. The V and J ends lost 5 bases and 7 bases, in that order; junction bases with no gene match: 12. The CDR3 totals 15 residues. CDR1 and CDR2 (germline): SGHVS, FNYEAQ. For the CDR3, the DNA is TGTGCCAGCAGCGTGGTCCCCACAGGGGGGATTGAAGCTTTCTTT. Its translation is CASSVVPTGGIEAFF.

This sequence joins TRBV29-1 and TRBJ2-7; 7 bases line up with TRBD1. CDR1 is SQVTM, CDR2 ANQGSEA, per germline. The CDR3 loop spans 13 amino acids. V lost 5 bases to trimming and J lost 2 bases; unmatched junction nucleotides: 6. This chain's CDR3 is CSVLTGAAYEQYF. The DNA of the CDR3 is TGCAGCGTTTTAACAGGGGCAGCCTACGAGCAGTACTTC.

V and J are TRBV7-9 and TRBJ2-1; D uncertain. The ends were cut back, 5 bases at V and 15 bases at J, with 17 bases in the middle. Germline-derived CDR1 and CDR2 are SEHNR and FQNEAQ (reference sequence). The CDR3 runs to 12 residues. CDR3 nucleotides: TGTGCCAGCAGCGCTACAAGGATCGAGTCGTTCTTC. Residues: CASSATRIESFF.

This clonotype showed up many times. This chain connects TRBV5-1 to TRBJ1-1; TRBD1 matches 10 bases. Germline V CDR1 and CDR2: SGHRS, YFSETQ. V trimming: 4 bases; J trimming: 1 base; junction bases outside the gene matches: 10. This CDR3 region has 17 residues. The CDR3 sequence is CASSPRTGGMANTEAFF. The CDR3 DNA sequence: TGCGCCAGCAGCCCAAGGACAGGGGGGATGGCGAACACTGAAGCTTTCTTT. The variable domain in full, completed from reference TRBV5-1 and TRBJ1-1, reads KAGVTQTPRYLIKTRGQQVTLSCSPISGHRSVSWYQQTPGQGLQFLFEYFSETQRNKGNFPGRFSGRQFSNSRSEMNVSTLELGDSALYLCASSPRTGGMANTEAFFGQGTRLTVV.

This clonotype was counted at least ten times. This sequence joins TRBV20-1 and TRBJ2-3; TRBD2 is a possible D gene (7 bases). V was trimmed by 0 bases and J by 6 bases, leaving 13 bases between them. CDR3 size: 14 residues. Germline CDR1 DFQATT, CDR2 SNEGSKA (reference sequence). CDR3 loop: CSARDRRGGDTQYF. In DNA form, the CDR3 reads TGCAGTGCTAGAGATCGGAGGGGGGGTGATACGCAGTATTTT.

This clonotype was seen more than once but under ten times. The chain is built from TRBV20-1 and TRBJ2-7; TRBD1 might be the D (5 bases). This CDR3 has 10 residues. In germline, CDR1 is DFQATT, CDR2 SNEGSKA (reference sequence). Trimming stripped 4 bases from V and 7 bases from J, with 8 bases between. The CDR3 DNA is TGCAGTGCTACCCAGGGAGAGCAGTACTTC. Its protein is CSATQGEQYF.

The chain is built from TRBV29-1 and TRBJ1-4; D gene unclear. Germline CDR1 SQVTM, CDR2 ANQGSEA. The CDR3 is 14 amino acids. The V and J ends lost 7 bases and 5 bases respectively, with 17 bases between them. Here the CDR3 DNA reads TGCAGCGCTCGTATAGGACTCCAGAATGAAAAACTGTTTTTT. As protein: CSARIGLQNEKLFF.

The V gene is TRBV20-1, the J gene TRBJ2-7; unclear D gene. The CDR3 extends over 13 amino acids. Trimming took 5 bases from V and 2 from J, leaving 13 bases between them. CDR1 DFQATT and CDR2 SNEGSKA come from the germline V gene (reference sequence). The CDR3 protein is CSAPTRGPYEQYF. Written as DNA, the CDR3 is TGCAGTGCTCCTACCAGAGGCCCCTACGAGCAGTACTTC.

The table lists this clonotype with a few counts. The CDR3 loop is CASSFLWQAPYEQYF. Written as DNA, the CDR3 is TGTGCCAGCAGCTTTCTCTGGCAGGCGCCCTACGAGCAGTACTTC. The V and J genes are TRBV7-9 and TRBJ2-7; D not certain. The germline V gene has CDR1 SEHNR and CDR2 FQNEAQ (reference sequence). This CDR3 region has 15 residues. V lost 3 bases, J lost 2 bases, and 14 bases lay in between.

This clonotype was found many times. The chain joins TRBV20-1 to TRBJ2-7; 10 bases are shared with TRBD2. This CDR3 region has 15 residues. Germline trimming cut 3 bases from V and 2 bases from J; bases unmatched to any gene: 7. Germline assignment: CDR1 DFQATT and CDR2 SNEGSKA (reference sequence). CDR3 DNA sequence: TGCAGTGCTAGCTTCGAAGCGGGGGGGCCCTACGAGCAGTACTTC. As protein: CSASFEAGGPYEQYF.

The sample holds one count of this clonotype. The chain combines TRBV5-6 with TRBJ2-2; 7 positions match TRBD2. Germline loops: CDR1 SGHDT, CDR2 YYEEEE. The J segment lost 3 bases and the V segment lost 7 bases, leaving 9 bases of the junction unmatched. The CDR3 is 15 residues long. CDR3 amino acids: CASLGGPVDTGELFF. The CDR3 nucleotides read TGTGCCAGCCTGGGAGGGCCGGTCGACACCGGGGAGCTGTTTTTT.

The chain couples TRBV7-9 to TRBJ2-7; possible D gene TRBD2, 5 bases. With 0 bases removed from V and 5 bases from J, the gap between germline ends came to 11 bases. Germline values: CDR1 SEHNR, CDR2 FQNEAQ (reference sequence). The length of the CDR3 is 14 residues. CDR3 amino acids: CASSLARRSDEQYF. The CDR3 DNA sequence: TGTGCCAGCAGCTTAGCGCGGAGGTCCGACGAGCAGTACTTC.

This clonotype was seen more than once but under ten times. This chain links TRBV20-1 with TRBJ2-7; maybe TRBD1 (6 bases). This CDR3 region has 15 residues. Germline V gene sequence: CDR1 DFQATT, CDR2 SNEGSKA (reference sequence). Trimming removed 6 bases from V and 5 bases from J, with 23 bases in between. CDR3 coding DNA: TGCAGTGCCAGGGGCTCCGGGTCCCTAACCAACGAGCAGTACTTC. Protein: CSARGSGSLTNEQYF.

CDR3 in DNA: TGCAGTGGGGGACCGAGCACAGATACGCAGTATTTT. It translates to CSGGPSTDTQYF. The rearrangement links TRBV29-1 to TRBJ2-3, with D perhaps assigned TRBD1 or TRBD2 (5 bases each). The length of the CDR3 is 12 residues. Germline values: CDR1 SQVTM, CDR2 ANQGSEA.

CDR3 bases: TGTGCCAGCAGTTCGAGTTCAGGGGGGAACTATGGCTACACCTTC. Amino acids: CASSSSSGGNYGYTF. The chain links TRBV28 to TRBJ1-2; 7 bases are shared with TRBD1. The CDR3 covers 15 residues. The V gene end was trimmed by 4 bases and the J gene end by 2 bases; junction bases not matched to a gene: 7. The germline CDR1 and CDR2 sequences are MDHEN and SYDVKM.

This clonotype was detected many times. J is TRBJ2-7 and V is TRBV19, with TRBD2 matching over 9 bases. The V gene's germline CDR1 is LNHDA and CDR2 SQIVND (reference sequence). The trim removed 7 bases at V and 4 bases at J, leaving 14 bases unmatched. This CDR3 region has 16 residues. CDR3 sequence (DNA): TGTGCCAGTAACGCCCGGGCTAGCGGGAAGGAGTACGAGCAGTACTTC. This codes for CASNARASGKEYEQYF.

The chain has TRBV27 and TRBJ1-2, with unresolved D. Per germline, CDR1 MNHEY and CDR2 SMNVEV (reference sequence). The CDR3 runs 14 residues. Trimming stripped 5 bases from V and 8 bases from J, with 18 bases between. The CDR3 sequence is CASSPIVGVYGYTF. CDR3 sequence (DNA): TGTGCCAGCAGTCCTATCGTCGGGGTCTACGGCTACACCTTC.